These 7 T cell receptor beta chains were sequenced from one sample in a study of somatic mutations in cytotoxic T cells in rheumatoid arthritis. Sequenced by immunoSEQ multiplex PCR; TCRdb stores in-frame clones only, minus some. Among some 11,000 clones listed, just under 85% were seen once. Input material: CD8+ T cells sorted from blood. These receptors were obtained from a woman aged 55-69 years with rheumatoid arthritis.

In this sample, this clone turned up a few times. CDR3 amino acids: CASSPWDRDYGYTF. DNA of the CDR3: TGCGCCAGCAGCCCCTGGGACAGGGACTATGGCTACACCTTC. The chain employs TRBV5-1 and TRBJ1-2; 9 bases agree with TRBD1. Trimming cost V 4 bases and J 3 bases; bases outside gene matches: 4. Germline V gives CDR1 SGHRS, CDR2 YFSETQ. The CDR3 is 14 amino acids.

This clone was observed a single time. This sequence joins TRBV7-2 and TRBJ2-7; possible D gene TRBD1, 5 bases. From germline, CDR1 is SGHTA and CDR2 FQGNSA. The CDR3 is 15 residues long. V was clipped by 1 base and J by 3 bases, with 13 bases between them. The CDR3 sequence is CASSLVAGPHYEQYF. CDR3 bases: TGTGCCAGCAGCTTAGTAGCAGGGCCCCACTACGAGCAGTACTTC.

This sequence joins TRBV28 and TRBJ2-1; no clear D gene. Germline V lookup: CDR1 MDHEN, CDR2 SYDVKM. Deletions cut 5 bases from V and 0 bases from J, with 14 bases between. The length of the CDR3 is 16 residues. CDR3 residues: CASSPATPASYNEQFF. In nucleotides, the CDR3 is TGTGCCAGCAGTCCCGCTACTCCCGCCTCCTACAATGAGCAGTTCTTC.

V is TRBV27 and J is TRBJ1-5, with unresolved D. Germline CDR1 is MNHEY and CDR2 is SMNVEV (reference sequence). The CDR3 sequence is 15 residues long. V was trimmed by 4 bases and J by 3 bases, leaving 13 bases between them. Here the CDR3 reads CASSSVRFNNQPQHF. DNA of the CDR3: TGTGCCAGCAGTTCAGTCCGCTTCAACAATCAGCCCCAGCATTTT.

This clone was seen more than once but under ten times. The V and J genes are TRBV6-5 and TRBJ2-7, with TRBD1 as a possible D gene (5 bases). CDR1 and CDR2 (germline): MNHEY, SVGAGI. The CDR3 covers 14 residues. Trimming took 0 bases from V and 3 from J, leaving 9 bases between them. CDR3 in DNA: TGTGCCAGCAGTTACTCGCCAGGGATCTACGAGCAGTACTTC. Translated: CASSYSPGIYEQYF.

V usage is TRBV4-1 and J usage is TRBJ1-1; TRBD1 matches at 10 bases. The CDR3 contains 14 residues. Trimming at V came to 1 base and at J to 7 bases, leaving 3 bases not matched to a gene. CDR1 and CDR2 (germline): MGHRA, YSYEKL. The CDR3 bases are TGCGCCAGCAGCCAAGGATGGGACAGGGGTGAAGCTTTCTTT. Protein product: CASSQGWDRGEAFF.

The chain joins TRBV27 to TRBJ2-7; TRBD1 matches at 8 bases. The V gene end was trimmed by 5 bases and the J gene end by 5 bases; junction bases not matched to a gene: 5. The CDR3 has 13 amino acids. From germline, CDR1 is MNHEY and CDR2 SMNVEV (reference sequence). The CDR3 region has the DNA TGTGCCAGCAGTCTGACAGGGGACCACGAGCAGTACTTC. This encodes CASSLTGDHEQYF.